Sequencing of this TCR beta chain was carried out in a study of blood T cells in healthy people across ages (dated by TCRdb to about 2015). Concerning the study at large: In model experiments, template switching captured about one uniquely barcoded TCR beta cDNA molecule for every two T cells. The donors were split into four age groups: young (average about 15 years), middle-aged (about 40), aged (more than 60) and long-lived (over 80). Age-related changes in TCR beta repertoire diversity were measured in the study by deep sequencing normalized with unique cDNA molecular identifiers. To avoid experimental bias, donors of different ages were randomly spread across the sequencing lanes. For two donors (one aged 18 to 30 and one aged 80 or older), the study analyzed two additional independent replicas of 1 million unique cDNA reads from the same blood draw.

The trim is 2 bases for V and 1 base for J, with a gap of 15 bases between the germline ends. CDR3 length: 16 amino acids, cysteine to phenylalanine. Only the CDR3 DNA is retained, 48 bases long and in frame from the first base. As encoded in the germline V gene, CDR1 is WSHSY while CDR2 is SAAADI. Donors were 39 systemically healthy Caucasian individuals from Russia aged roughly 6 to 90 years. Each donor gave ten milliliters of peripheral blood, collected into EDTA-treated Vacutainer tubes. Ficoll-Paque density-gradient centrifugation was used to isolate PBMCs, with at least 6.5 million per sample. Total RNA, at least 6 micrograms per sample, was extracted from PBMCs with Trizol reagent. For every donor, an aliquot of PBMCs went through flow cytometry to measure the percentages of naive CD45RAhigh/CD27high T cells. To note about this clonotype: Its antigen has not been determined. Base quality data are lacking; no much larger clone is found one base away.

The method was 5' RACE. Data came from an Illumina HiSeq 2500. The second PCR ran for roughly 7 to 11 cycles and used a J-beta primer mix along with a sample-barcoded 5' primer. A template-switch 5' adaptor carrying 12 random nucleotides introduced a unique molecular identifier onto each TCR beta cDNA molecule. Each sample yielded at least 3 million CDR3-containing paired-end reads. All of the RNA was converted into first-strand cDNA using the Mint cDNA synthesis kit, with a TRBC-specific oligonucleotide serving as the primer. All cDNA was treated with uracil-DNA glycosylase and then went through a first 18-cycle PCR with the universal primers M1SS and BC2_uni_R. Under the source paper's analysis protocol: For normalization, 1 million high-quality reads were randomly selected from each sample, with every read carrying a distinct molecular identifier. Reads with shared molecular identifiers were discarded instead of being binned into consensus sequences. MiTCR, with a Q25 quality threshold and the strictest error-elimination algorithm, was used for CDR3 identification, clonotype clustering and error correction. A nonparametric unseen species model with Euler transformation was used to estimate lower-bound total TCR beta diversity. In TCRdb, the public reads were trimmed at Q25 with fastp and aligned with MiXCR, with productive beta chains retained. A single entry per CDR3 protein holds the most common genes and DNA from its merged rows. For this entry, the V and J calls and clone size follow TCRdb and not the study's own pipeline. A total of some 1.1 million distinct CDR3 sequences appear in this sample, more than 30% of them only once. Of the sample, around 13% falls within the top ten clones.

What the research found in general, with its limitations: Conclusive comparison of naive and antigen-experienced compartments was prevented by the profiling of bulk unsorted PBMCs. A strong correlation was found between observed TCR beta diversity and the percentage of naive T cells measured by flow cytometry. Total diversity estimates from one million sequenced T cells were considered lower bounds and underestimates. The long-lived group showed more naive CD4+ T cells, fewer expanded clones and increased TCR diversity than the aged group, suggesting age selection. As age increased, observed TCR beta diversity per million T cells dropped in a roughly linear way, and a significant reduction was already evident by age approximately 40. Because the CMV infection status of the donors was unknown, age-related changes in expanded clonotypes may potentially have been confounded.

This receptor was taken from a man between 18 and 35 years old in good health. Input material: blood. This receptor chain uses TRBV10-2 and TRBJ2-7; TRBD2 is possibly the D segment (6 matching bases). This receptor carries the CDR3 CASSELSGTVSYEQYF. The DNA sequence reads TGCGCCAGCAGTGAGCTTTCCGGGACTGTATCCTACGAGCAGTACTTC.